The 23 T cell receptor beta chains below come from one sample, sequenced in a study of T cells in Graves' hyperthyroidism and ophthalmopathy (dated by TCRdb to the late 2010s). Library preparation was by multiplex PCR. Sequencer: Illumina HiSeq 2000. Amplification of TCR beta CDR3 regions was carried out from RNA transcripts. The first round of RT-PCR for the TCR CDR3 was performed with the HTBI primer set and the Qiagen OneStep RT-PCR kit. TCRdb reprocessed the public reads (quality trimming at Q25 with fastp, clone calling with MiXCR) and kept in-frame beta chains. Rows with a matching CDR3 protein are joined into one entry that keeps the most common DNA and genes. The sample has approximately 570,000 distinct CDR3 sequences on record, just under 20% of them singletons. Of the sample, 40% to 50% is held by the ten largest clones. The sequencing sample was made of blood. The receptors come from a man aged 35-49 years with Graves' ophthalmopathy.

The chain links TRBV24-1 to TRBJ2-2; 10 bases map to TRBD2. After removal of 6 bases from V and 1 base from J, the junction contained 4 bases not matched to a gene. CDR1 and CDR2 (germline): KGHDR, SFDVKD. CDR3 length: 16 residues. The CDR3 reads CATSSPSGGNTGELFF. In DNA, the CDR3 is TGTGCCACCAGTAGCCCTAGCGGGGGGAACACCGGGGAGCTGTTTTTT.

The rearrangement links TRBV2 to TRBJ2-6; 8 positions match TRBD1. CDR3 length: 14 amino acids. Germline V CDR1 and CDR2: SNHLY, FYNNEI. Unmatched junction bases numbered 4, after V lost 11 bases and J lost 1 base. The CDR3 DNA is TGTGCCGGGACAGGCCTGTCTGGGGCCAACGTCCTGACTTTC. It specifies CAGTGLSGANVLTF.

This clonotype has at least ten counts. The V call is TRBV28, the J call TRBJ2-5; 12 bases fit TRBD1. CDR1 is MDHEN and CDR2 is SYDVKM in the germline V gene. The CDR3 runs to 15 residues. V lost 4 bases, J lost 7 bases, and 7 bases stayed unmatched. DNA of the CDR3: TGTGCCAGCAGTTCGGGACAGGGGGCATGGGGGACCCAGTACTTC. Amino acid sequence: CASSSGQGAWGTQYF.

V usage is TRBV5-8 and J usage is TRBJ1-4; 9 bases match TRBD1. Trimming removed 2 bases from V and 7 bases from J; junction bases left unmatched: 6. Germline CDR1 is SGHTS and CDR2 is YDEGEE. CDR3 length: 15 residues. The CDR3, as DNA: TGTGCCAGCAGCTTAACCGGGACAGGGCCTGAAAAACTGTTTTTT. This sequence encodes CASSLTGTGPEKLFF.

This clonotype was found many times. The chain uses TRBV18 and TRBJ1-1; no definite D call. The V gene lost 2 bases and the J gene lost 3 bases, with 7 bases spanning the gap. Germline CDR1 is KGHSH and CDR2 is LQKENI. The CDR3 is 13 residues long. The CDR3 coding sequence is TGTGCCAGCTCACCAGTGACGTACACTGAAGCTTTCTTT. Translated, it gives CASSPVTYTEAFF.

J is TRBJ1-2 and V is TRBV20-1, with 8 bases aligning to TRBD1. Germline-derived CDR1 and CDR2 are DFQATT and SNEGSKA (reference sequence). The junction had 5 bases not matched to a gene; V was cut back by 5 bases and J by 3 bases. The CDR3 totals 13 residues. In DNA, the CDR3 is TGCAGTGCTCACACAGGGGGGGACTATGGCTACACCTTC. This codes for CSAHTGGDYGYTF.

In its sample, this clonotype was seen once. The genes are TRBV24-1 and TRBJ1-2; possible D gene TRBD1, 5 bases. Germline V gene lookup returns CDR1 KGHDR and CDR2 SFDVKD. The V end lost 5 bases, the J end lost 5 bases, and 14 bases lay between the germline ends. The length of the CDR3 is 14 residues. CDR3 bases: TGTGCCACCAGTGTCGGCCCGGGGGTTTATGGCTACACCTTC. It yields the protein CATSVGPGVYGYTF.

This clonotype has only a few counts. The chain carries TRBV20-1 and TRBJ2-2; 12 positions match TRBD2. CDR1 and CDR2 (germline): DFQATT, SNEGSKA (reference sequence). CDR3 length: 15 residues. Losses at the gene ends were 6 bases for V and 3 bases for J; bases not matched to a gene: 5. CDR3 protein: CSATTSGGYTGELFF. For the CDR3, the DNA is TGCAGTGCAACGACTAGCGGGGGTTACACCGGGGAGCTGTTTTTT.

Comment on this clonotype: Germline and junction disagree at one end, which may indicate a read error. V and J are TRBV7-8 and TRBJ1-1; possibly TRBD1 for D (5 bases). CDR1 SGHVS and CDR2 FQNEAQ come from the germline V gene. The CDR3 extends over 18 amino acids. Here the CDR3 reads CASSAPGGVRIQGSEASF. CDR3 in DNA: TGTGCCAGCAGCGCCCCGGGAGGGGTGCGGATCCAAGGGTCTGAAGCTTCCTTT. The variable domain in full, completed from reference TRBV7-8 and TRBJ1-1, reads GAGVSQSPRYKVAKRGQDVALRCDPISGHVSLFWYQQALGQGPEFLTYFQNEAQLDKSGLPSDRFFAERPEGSVSTLKIQRTQQEDSAVYLCASSAPGGVRIQGSEASFGQGTRLTVV.

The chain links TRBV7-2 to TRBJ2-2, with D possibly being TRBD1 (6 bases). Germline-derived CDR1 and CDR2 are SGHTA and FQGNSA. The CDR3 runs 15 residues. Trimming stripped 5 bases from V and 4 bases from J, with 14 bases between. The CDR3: CASSTSGVGTGELFF. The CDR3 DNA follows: TGTGCCAGCAGCACTTCAGGGGTAGGCACCGGGGAGCTGTTTTTT.

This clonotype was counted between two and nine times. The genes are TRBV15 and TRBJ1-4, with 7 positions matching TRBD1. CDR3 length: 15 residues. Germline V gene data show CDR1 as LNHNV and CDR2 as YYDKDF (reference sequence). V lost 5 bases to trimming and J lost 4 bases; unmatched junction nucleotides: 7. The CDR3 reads CATSRWTGLNEKLFF. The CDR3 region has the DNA TGTGCCACCAGCCGTTGGACAGGCCTTAATGAAAAACTGTTTTTT.

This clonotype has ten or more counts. The chain's CDR3 is CASSLGGQPNTEAFF. The CDR3 nucleotides read TGTGCCAGCAGCTTAGGGGGACAGCCCAACACTGAAGCTTTCTTT. This chain joins TRBV7-9 and TRBJ1-1, with 7 bases matching TRBD1. Germline V CDR1 and CDR2: SEHNR, FQNEAQ (reference sequence). CDR3 length: 15 amino acids. The V and J ends lost 1 base and 2 bases, in that order; junction bases with no gene match: 4.

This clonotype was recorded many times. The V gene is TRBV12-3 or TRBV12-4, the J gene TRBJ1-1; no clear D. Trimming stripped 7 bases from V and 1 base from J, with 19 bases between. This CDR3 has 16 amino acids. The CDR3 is CASTPRWASSNTEAFF. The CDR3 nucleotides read TGTGCCAGCACCCCTAGATGGGCTTCATCGAACACTGAAGCTTTCTTT.

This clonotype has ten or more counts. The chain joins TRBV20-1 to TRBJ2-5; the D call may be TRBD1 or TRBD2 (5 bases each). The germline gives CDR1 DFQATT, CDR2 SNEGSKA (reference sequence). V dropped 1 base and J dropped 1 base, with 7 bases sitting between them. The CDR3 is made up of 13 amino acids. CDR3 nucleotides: TGCAGTGCTAGAGGGGGGTTCCAAGAGACCCAGTACTTC. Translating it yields CSARGGFQETQYF.

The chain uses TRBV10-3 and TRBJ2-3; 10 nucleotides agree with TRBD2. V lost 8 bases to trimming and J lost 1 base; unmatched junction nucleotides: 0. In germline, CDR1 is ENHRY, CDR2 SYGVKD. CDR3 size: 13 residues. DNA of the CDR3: TGTGCCATCGGACTAGCGGGCACAGATACGCAGTATTTT. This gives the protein CAIGLAGTDTQYF.

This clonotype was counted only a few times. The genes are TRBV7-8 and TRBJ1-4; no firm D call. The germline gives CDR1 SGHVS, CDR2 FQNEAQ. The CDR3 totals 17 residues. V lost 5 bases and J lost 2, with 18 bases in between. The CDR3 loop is CASSPYSFGDTNEKLFF. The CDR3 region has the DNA TGTGCCAGCAGCCCTTACAGCTTTGGGGATACTAATGAAAAACTGTTTTTT.

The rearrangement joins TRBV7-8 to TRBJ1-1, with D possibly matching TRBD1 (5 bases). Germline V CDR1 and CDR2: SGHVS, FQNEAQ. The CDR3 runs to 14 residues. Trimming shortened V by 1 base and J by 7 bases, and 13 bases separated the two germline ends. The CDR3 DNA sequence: TGTGCCAGCAGCTTAGAGGGGTCAGGGAATGAAGCTTTCTTT. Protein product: CASSLEGSGNEAFF.

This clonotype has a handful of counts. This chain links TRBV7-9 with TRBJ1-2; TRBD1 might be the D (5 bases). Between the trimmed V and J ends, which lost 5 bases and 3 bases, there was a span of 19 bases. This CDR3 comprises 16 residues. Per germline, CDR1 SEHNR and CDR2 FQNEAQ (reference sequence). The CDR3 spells CASSPKGRALDYGYTF. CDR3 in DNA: TGTGCCAGCAGCCCCAAGGGACGGGCACTGGACTATGGCTACACCTTC. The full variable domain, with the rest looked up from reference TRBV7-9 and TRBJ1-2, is DTGVSQNPRHKITKRGQNVTFRCDPISEHNRLYWYRQTLGQGPEFLTYFQNEAQLEKSRLLSDRFSAERPKGSFSTLEIQRTEQGDSAMYLCASSPKGRALDYGYTFGSGTRLTVV.

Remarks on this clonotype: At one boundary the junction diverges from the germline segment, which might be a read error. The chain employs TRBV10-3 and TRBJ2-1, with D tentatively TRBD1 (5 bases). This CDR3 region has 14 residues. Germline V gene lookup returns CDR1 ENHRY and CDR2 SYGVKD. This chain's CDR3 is CATWTGSGNNGQFF. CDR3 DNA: TGTGCCACTTGGACCGGGTCAGGGAACAATGGGCAGTTCTTC.

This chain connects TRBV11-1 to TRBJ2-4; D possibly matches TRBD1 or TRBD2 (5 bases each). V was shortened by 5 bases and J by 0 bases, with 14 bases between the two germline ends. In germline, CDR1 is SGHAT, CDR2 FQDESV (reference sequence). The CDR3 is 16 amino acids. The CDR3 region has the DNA TGTGCCAGCAGCCCGCTGTCGGGGCTAGCCAAAAACATTCAGTACTTC. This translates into CASSPLSGLAKNIQYF.

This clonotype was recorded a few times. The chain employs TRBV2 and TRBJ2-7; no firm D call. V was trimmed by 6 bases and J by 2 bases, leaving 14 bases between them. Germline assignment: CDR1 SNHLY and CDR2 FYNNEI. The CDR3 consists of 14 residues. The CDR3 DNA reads TGTGCCAGCAGGGCGAAGGACCAGACCTACGAGCAGTACTTC. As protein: CASRAKDQTYEQYF.

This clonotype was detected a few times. The CDR3 DNA follows: TGTGCCTGGACCCCGTGGGGGCGAGGAGAGCAGTACTTC. Translating gives CAWTPWGRGEQYF. The chain has TRBV30 and TRBJ2-7; weak D call: TRBD1 (6 bases). The CDR3 extends over 13 amino acids. V shed 4 bases and J shed 7 bases, with 17 bases lying between them. Germline CDR1 reads GTSNPN; CDR2 reads SVGIG (reference sequence).

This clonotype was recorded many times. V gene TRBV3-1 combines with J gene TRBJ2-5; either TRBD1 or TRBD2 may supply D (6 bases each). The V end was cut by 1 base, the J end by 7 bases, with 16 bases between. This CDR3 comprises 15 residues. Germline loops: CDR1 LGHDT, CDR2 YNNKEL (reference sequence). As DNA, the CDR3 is TGTGCCAGCAGCCAAGTTTCGGGGGCGCAGGGGACCCAGTACTTC. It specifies CASSQVSGAQGTQYF.